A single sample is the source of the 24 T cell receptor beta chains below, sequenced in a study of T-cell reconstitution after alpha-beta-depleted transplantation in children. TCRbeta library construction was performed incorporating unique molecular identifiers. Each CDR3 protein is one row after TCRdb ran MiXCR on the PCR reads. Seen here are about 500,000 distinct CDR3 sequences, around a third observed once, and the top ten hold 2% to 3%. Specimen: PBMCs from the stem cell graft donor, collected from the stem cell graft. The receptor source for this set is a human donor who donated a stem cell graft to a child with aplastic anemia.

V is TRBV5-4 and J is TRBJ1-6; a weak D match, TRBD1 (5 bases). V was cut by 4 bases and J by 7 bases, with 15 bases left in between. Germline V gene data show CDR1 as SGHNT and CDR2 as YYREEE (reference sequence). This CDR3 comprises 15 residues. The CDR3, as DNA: TGTGCCAGCAGCGCGGCGGGACGTCTAAATTCACCCCTCCACTTT. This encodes CASSAAGRLNSPLHF.

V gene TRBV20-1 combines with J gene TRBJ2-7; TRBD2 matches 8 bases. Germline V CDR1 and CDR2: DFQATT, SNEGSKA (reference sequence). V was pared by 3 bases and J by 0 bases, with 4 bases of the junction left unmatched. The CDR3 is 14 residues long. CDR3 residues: CSASKREPSYEQYF. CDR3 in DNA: TGCAGTGCTAGCAAGCGGGAGCCCTCCTACGAGCAGTACTTC.

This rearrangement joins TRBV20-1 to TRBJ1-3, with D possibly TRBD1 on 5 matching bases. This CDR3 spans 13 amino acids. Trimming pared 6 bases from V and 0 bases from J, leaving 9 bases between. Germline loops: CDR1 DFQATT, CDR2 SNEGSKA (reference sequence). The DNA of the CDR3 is TGCAGTGCCAGACAGTCCTCTGGAAACACCATATATTTT. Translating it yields CSARQSSGNTIYF.

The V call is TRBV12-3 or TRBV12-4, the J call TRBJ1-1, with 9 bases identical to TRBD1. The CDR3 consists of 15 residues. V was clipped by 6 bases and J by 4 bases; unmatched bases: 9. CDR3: CASSPARTGATEAFF. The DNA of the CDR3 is TGTGCCAGCAGCCCCGCCAGGACAGGGGCCACTGAAGCTTTCTTT.

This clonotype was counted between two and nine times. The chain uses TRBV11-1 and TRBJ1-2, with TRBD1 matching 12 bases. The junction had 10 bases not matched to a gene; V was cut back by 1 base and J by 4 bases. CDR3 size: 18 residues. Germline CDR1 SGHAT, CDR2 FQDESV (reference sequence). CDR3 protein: CASSLDSGQGAPGYGYTF. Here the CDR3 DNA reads TGTGCCAGCAGCTTAGATTCGGGACAGGGGGCGCCTGGCTATGGCTACACCTTC. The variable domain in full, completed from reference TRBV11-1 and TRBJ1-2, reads EAEVAQSPRYKITEKSQAVAFWCDPISGHATLYWYRQILGQGPELLVQFQDESVVDDSQLPKDRFSAERLKGVDSTLKIQPAELGDSAMYLCASSLDSGQGAPGYGYTFGSGTRLTVV.

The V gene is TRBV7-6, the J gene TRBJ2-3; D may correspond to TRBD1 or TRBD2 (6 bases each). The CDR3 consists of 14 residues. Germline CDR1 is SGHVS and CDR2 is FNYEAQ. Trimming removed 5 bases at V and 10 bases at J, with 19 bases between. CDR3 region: CASSRDTAGRSQYF. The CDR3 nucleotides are TGTGCCAGCAGCCGGGACACGGCGGGGAGGTCGCAGTATTTT.

The CDR3 nucleotides read TGTGCCAGCAGACGACAGGGGGAAGGGATCCCCATATATTTT. Amino acid sequence: CASRRQGEGIPIYF. V and J are TRBV28 and TRBJ1-3, with 9 positions matching TRBD1. This CDR3 contains 14 residues. The V gene's germline CDR1 is MDHEN and CDR2 SYDVKM. The trim removed 6 bases at V and 11 bases at J, leaving 11 bases unmatched.

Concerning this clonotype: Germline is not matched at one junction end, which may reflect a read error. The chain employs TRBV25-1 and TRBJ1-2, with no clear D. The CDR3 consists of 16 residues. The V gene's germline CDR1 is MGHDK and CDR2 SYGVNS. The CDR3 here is CASSDPSMGPSYGYTF. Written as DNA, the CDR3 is TGTGCCAGCAGTGACCCGAGTATGGGCCCCTCCTATGGCTACACTTTC.

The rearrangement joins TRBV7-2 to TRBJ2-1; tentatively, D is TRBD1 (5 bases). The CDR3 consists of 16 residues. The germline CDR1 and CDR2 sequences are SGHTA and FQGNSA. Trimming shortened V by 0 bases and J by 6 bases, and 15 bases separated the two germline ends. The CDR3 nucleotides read TGTGCCAGCAGCTTAGCGCAGGGCCAACTCGGCAATGAGCAGTTCTTC. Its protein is CASSLAQGQLGNEQFF. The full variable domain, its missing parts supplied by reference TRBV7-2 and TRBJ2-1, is GAGVSQSPSNKVTEKGKDVELRCDPISGHTALYWYRQSLGQGLEFLIYFQGNSAPDKSGLPSDRFSAERTGGSVSTLTIQRTQQEDSAVYLCASSLAQGQLGNEQFFGPGTRLTVL.

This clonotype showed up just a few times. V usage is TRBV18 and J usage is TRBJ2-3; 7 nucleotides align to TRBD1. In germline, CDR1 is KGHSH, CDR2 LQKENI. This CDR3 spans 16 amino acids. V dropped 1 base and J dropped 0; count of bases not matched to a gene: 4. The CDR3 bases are TGTGCCAGCTCACCACTTTCGGGACAGAGCACAGATACGCAGTATTTT. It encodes CASSPLSGQSTDTQYF.

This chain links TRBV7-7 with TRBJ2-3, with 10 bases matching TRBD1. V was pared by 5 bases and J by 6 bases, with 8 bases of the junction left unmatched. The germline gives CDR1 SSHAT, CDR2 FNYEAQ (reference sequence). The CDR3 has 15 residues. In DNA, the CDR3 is TGTGCCAGCAGCCCAGTGGGACAGGGGTCGGATACGCAGTATTTT. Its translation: CASSPVGQGSDTQYF.

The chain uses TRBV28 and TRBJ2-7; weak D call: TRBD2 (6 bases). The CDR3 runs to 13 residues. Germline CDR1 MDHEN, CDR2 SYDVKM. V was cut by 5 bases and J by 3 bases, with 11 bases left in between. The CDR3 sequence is CASSLLEGYEQYF. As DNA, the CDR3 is TGTGCCAGCAGTCTCTTGGAGGGCTACGAGCAGTACTTC. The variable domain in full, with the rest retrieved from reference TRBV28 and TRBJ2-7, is DVKVTQSSRYLVKRTGEKVFLECVQDMDHENMFWYRQDPGLGLRLIYFSYDVKMKEKGDIPEGYSVSREKKERFSLILESASTNQTSMYLCASSLLEGYEQYFGPGTRLTVT.

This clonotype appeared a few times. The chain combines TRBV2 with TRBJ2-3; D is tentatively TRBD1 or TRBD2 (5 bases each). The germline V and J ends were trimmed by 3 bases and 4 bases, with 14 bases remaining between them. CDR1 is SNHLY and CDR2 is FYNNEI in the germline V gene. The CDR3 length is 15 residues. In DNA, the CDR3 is TGTGCCAGCAGTGATAAGCGGCTAGGGGCAGATACGCAGTATTTT. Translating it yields CASSDKRLGADTQYF.

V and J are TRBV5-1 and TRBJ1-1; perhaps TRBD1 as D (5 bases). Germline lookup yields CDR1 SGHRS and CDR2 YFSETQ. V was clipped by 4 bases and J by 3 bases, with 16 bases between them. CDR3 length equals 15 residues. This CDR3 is CASSPNTGVDTEAFF. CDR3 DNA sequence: TGCGCCAGCAGCCCTAATACGGGGGTTGACACTGAAGCTTTCTTT.

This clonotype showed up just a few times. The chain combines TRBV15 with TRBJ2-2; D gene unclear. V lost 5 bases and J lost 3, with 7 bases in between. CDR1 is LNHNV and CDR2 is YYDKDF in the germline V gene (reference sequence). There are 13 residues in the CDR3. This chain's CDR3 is CATSVSYTGELFF. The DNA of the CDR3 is TGTGCCACCAGCGTCTCGTACACCGGGGAGCTGTTTTTT.

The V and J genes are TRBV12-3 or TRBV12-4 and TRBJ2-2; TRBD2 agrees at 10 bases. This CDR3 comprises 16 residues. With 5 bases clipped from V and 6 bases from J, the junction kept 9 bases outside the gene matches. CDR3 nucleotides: TGTGCCAGCAGTCTGACTAGCGGGTTTGGGGCCGGGGAGCTGTTTTTT. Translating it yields CASSLTSGFGAGELFF.

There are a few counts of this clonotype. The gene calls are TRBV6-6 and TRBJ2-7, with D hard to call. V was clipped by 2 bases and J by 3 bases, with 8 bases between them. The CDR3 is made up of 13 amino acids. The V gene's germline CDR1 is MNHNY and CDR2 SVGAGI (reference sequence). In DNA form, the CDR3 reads TGTGCCAGCAGTTACGGGCAACTCTACGAGCAGTACTTC. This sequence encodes CASSYGQLYEQYF.

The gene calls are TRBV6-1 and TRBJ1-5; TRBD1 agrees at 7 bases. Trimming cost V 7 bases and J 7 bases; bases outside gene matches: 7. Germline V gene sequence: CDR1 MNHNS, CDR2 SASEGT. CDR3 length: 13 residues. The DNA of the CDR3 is TGTGCCAGCACCCGACAGGGAGGGCAGCCCCAGCATTTT. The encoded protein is CASTRQGGQPQHF.

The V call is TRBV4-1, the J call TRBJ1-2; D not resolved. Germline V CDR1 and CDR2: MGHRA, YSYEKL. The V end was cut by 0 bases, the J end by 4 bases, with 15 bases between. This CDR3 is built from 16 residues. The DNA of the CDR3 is TGCGCCAGCAGCCAAGAGACCGGATCAGTACCCTATGGCTACACCTTC. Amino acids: CASSQETGSVPYGYTF.

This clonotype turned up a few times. CDR3 residues: CAISELQGGTGELFF. Written as DNA, the CDR3 is TGTGCCATCAGTGAGCTCCAGGGGGGGACCGGGGAGCTGTTTTTT. V gene TRBV10-3 combines with J gene TRBJ2-2; D could derive from TRBD1 or TRBD2 (7 bases each). V dropped 2 bases and J dropped 5 bases, with 12 bases sitting between them. CDR3 length: 15 residues. Germline values: CDR1 ENHRY, CDR2 SYGVKD.

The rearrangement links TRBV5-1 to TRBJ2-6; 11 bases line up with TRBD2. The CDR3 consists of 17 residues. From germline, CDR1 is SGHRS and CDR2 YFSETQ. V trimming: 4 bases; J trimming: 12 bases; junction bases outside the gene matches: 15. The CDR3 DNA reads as TGCGCCAGCAGCATCGGACTAGCGGGTCAGTCAGGTCGCGTCCTGACTTTC. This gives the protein CASSIGLAGQSGRVLTF.

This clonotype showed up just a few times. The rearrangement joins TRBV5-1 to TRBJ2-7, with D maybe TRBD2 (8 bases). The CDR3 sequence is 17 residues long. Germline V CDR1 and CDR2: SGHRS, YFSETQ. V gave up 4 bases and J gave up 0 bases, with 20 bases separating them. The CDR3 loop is CASSVGTARGDSYEQYF. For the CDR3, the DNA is TGCGCCAGCAGCGTCGGGACAGCGCGGGGGGACTCCTACGAGCAGTACTTC.

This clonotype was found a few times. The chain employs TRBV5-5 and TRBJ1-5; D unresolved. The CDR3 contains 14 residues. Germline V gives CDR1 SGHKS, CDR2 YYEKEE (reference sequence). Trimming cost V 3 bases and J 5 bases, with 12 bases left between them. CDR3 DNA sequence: TGTGCCAGCAGCTACAAGGAGAGGGATCAGCCCCAGCATTTT. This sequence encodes CASSYKERDQPQHF.

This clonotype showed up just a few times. The CDR3 sequence: CASSLVASGNTDTQYF. CDR3 bases: TGCGCCAGCAGCTTGGTGGCTAGCGGAAACACAGATACGCAGTATTTT. V is TRBV5-1 and J is TRBJ2-3; 7 bases map to TRBD2. The CDR3 sequence is 16 residues long. Germline V gives CDR1 SGHRS, CDR2 YFSETQ. J was trimmed by 2 bases and V by 0 bases; bases with no gene match: 6.